These 21 T cell receptor beta chains were all obtained from the same sample, sequenced in a study of blood T cell repertoires in COVID-19. This table comes from immunoSEQ multiplex PCR, and its TCRdb copy is limited to in-frame clones, with some not included. The sample consists of roughly 360,000 clones, 87% of them appearing once. Sequenced sample: PBMCs or T cells enriched from blood (not recorded which). All receptors come from a man younger than 45 who had recovered from COVID-19.

The rearrangement uses TRBV12-3 or TRBV12-4 and TRBJ1-2; possibly TRBD1 for D (6 bases). V shed 8 bases and J shed 6 bases, with 13 bases lying between them. The CDR3 sequence is 12 residues long. The DNA of the CDR3 is TGTGCCAGCGGGGGGGCCCGGAATGGCTACACCTTC. This encodes CASGGARNGYTF.

This chain links TRBV5-5 with TRBJ1-5; no reliable D call. V was trimmed by 1 base and J by 2 bases, leaving 4 bases between them. CDR1 SGHKS and CDR2 YYEKEE come from the germline V gene (reference sequence). This CDR3 is 13 amino acids long. The CDR3 loop is CASSLTGNQPQHF. The CDR3 DNA reads TGTGCCAGCAGCTTGACAGGCAATCAGCCCCAGCATTTT.

The chain couples TRBV19 to TRBJ2-1, with TRBD2 matching over 9 bases. Trimming cost V 6 bases and J 3 bases; bases outside gene matches: 9. Germline CDR1 reads LNHDA; CDR2 reads SQIVND (reference sequence). This CDR3 contains 16 residues. In nucleotides, the CDR3 is TGTGCCAGTAGAACGAGCGGGGGGCCAAGCTACAATGAGCAGTTCTTC. This sequence encodes CASRTSGGPSYNEQFF. The full variable domain, with the rest looked up from reference TRBV19 and TRBJ2-1, is DGGITQSPKYLFRKEGQNVTLSCEQNLNHDAMYWYRQDPGQGLRLIYYSQIVNDFQKGDIAEGYSVSREKKESFPLTVTSAQKNPTAFYLCASRTSGGPSYNEQFFGPGTRLTVL.

This clone was observed a handful of times. The rearrangement uses TRBV27 and TRBJ1-6; possibly TRBD1 for D (5 bases). Germline V gene data show CDR1 as MNHEY and CDR2 as SMNVEV (reference sequence). V lost 5 bases and J lost 8, with 10 bases in between. This CDR3 comprises 13 residues. CDR3 region: CASSPGKHSPLHF. The CDR3 coding sequence is TGTGCCAGCAGTCCAGGGAAACATTCACCCCTCCACTTT.

The V gene is TRBV7-2, the J gene TRBJ1-4, with 8 bases lining up with TRBD1. V lost 3 bases to trimming and J lost 6 bases; unmatched junction nucleotides: 3. CDR1 is SGHTA and CDR2 is FQGNSA in the germline V gene. CDR3 size: 14 residues. This CDR3 reads CASSFGQGYEKLFF. Written as DNA, the CDR3 is TGTGCCAGCAGCTTCGGACAGGGATATGAAAAACTGTTTTTT.

This clone was seen a single time. The V gene is TRBV9, the J gene TRBJ2-7; TRBD1 matches 9 bases. The CDR3 has 18 amino acids. Trimming removed 4 bases from V and 5 bases from J; junction bases left unmatched: 19. Germline loops: CDR1 SGDLS, CDR2 YYNGEE. The CDR3 region is CASSPRYGGQGTPDEQYF. DNA for the CDR3: TGTGCCAGCAGCCCCCGCTATGGGGGACAGGGAACTCCCGACGAGCAGTACTTC.

The chain carries TRBV5-1 and TRBJ1-1; TRBD1 might be the D (6 bases). Germline V gene lookup returns CDR1 SGHRS and CDR2 YFSETQ. V shed 4 bases and J shed 2 bases, with 15 bases lying between them. The CDR3 spans 15 residues. CDR3 residues: CASSNYLQGNTEAFF. The CDR3 nucleotides read TGCGCCAGCAGCAATTACTTACAGGGTAACACTGAAGCTTTCTTT.

The V call is TRBV5-1, the J call TRBJ1-2; the match to TRBD1 covers 8 bases. CDR1 is SGHRS and CDR2 is YFSETQ in the germline V gene. Unmatched junction bases numbered 6, after V lost 4 bases and J lost 4 bases. CDR3 length: 14 residues. The CDR3: CASSADRGIYGYTF. Written as DNA, the CDR3 is TGCGCCAGCAGCGCCGACAGGGGCATCTATGGCTACACCTTC.

This clone was found a few times. This chain connects TRBV30 to TRBJ1-2, with D unclear. The CDR3 length is 13 residues. Trimming cost V 0 bases and J 7 bases, with 12 bases left between them. Germline V gene data show CDR1 as GTSNPN and CDR2 as SVGIG (reference sequence). DNA for the CDR3: TGTGCCTGGAGTGTAAGGAGAGGGTTTGGCTACACCTTC. Amino acid sequence: CAWSVRRGFGYTF.

The chain is built from TRBV7-2 and TRBJ2-1, with 7 bases fitting TRBD1. J lost 10 bases, V lost 5 bases, and 14 bases had no gene match. This CDR3 contains 15 residues. From germline, CDR1 is SGHTA and CDR2 FQGNSA. CDR3 sequence: CASSQGQRQSGEQFF. For the CDR3, the DNA is TGTGCCAGCAGCCAGGGACAGCGCCAATCGGGAGAGCAGTTCTTC.

CDR3: CASSRDRVEQYF. The CDR3 coding sequence is TGTGCCAGCAGCAGAGACAGGGTCGAGCAGTACTTC. The rearrangement joins TRBV7-2 to TRBJ2-7; 7 bases are a match to TRBD1. Germline V gene lookup returns CDR1 SGHTA and CDR2 FQGNSA. J was trimmed by 6 bases and V by 5 bases; bases with no gene match: 4. The CDR3 runs to 12 residues.

The chain is built from TRBV5-5 and TRBJ1-2, with 8 bases lining up with TRBD1. Trimming at V came to 3 bases and at J to 5 bases, leaving 6 bases not matched to a gene. The CDR3 sequence is 14 residues long. CDR1 is SGHKS, CDR2 YYEKEE, per germline (reference sequence). The CDR3 loop reads CASSYGTGRYGYTF. In nucleotides, the CDR3 is TGTGCCAGCAGCTATGGGACAGGAAGGTATGGCTACACCTTC.

V and J are TRBV6-5 and TRBJ1-1; 8 bases map to TRBD1. This CDR3 is 13 amino acids long. CDR1 is MNHEY and CDR2 is SVGAGI in the germline V gene. J was trimmed by 7 bases and V by 7 bases; bases with no gene match: 8. The CDR3 reads CASNRRQGIEAFF. In DNA form, the CDR3 reads TGTGCCAGCAACCGCAGACAGGGGATTGAAGCTTTCTTT.

This chain connects TRBV24-1 to TRBJ2-3; D perhaps matches TRBD1 (6 bases). Germline CDR1 KGHDR, CDR2 SFDVKD. Trimming cost V 3 bases and J 4 bases, with 22 bases left between them. This CDR3 has 18 residues. For the CDR3, the DNA is TGTGCCACCAGTGATGGACAAGGGGGTCTGAACTCCCCAGATACGCAGTATTTT. This codes for CATSDGQGGLNSPDTQYF.

The chain links TRBV19 to TRBJ1-3; 9 bases agree with TRBD1. The CDR3 is 16 residues long. Per germline, CDR1 LNHDA and CDR2 SQIVND (reference sequence). The trim removed 3 bases at V and 4 bases at J, leaving 7 bases unmatched. In nucleotides, the CDR3 is TGTGCCAGTAGTATGGGTGGGACAGGGAGCGGAAACACCATATATTTT. Its translation is CASSMGGTGSGNTIYF.

The chain employs TRBV19 and TRBJ1-5; D call uncertain. Trimming stripped 7 bases from V and 0 bases from J, with 16 bases between. CDR3 length: 16 amino acids. From germline, CDR1 is LNHDA and CDR2 SQIVND (reference sequence). This CDR3 is CASNPGRSHSNQPQHF. The CDR3 bases are TGTGCCAGTAACCCCGGCAGGTCCCATAGCAATCAGCCCCAGCATTTT.

The genes are TRBV29-1 and TRBJ2-6, with a possible D match to TRBD2 (6 bases). With 3 bases removed from V and 2 bases from J, the gap between germline ends came to 8 bases. This CDR3 region has 14 residues. The germline gives CDR1 SQVTM, CDR2 ANQGSEA. For the CDR3, the DNA is TGCAGCGTTGAGCGGGGAACTGGGGCCAACGTCCTGACTTTC. Residues: CSVERGTGANVLTF.

This chain links TRBV5-4 with TRBJ2-1; the match to TRBD2 covers 7 bases. The junction had 12 bases not matched to a gene; V was cut back by 8 bases and J by 4 bases. Germline values: CDR1 SGHNT, CDR2 YYREEE (reference sequence). The CDR3 totals 15 residues. The CDR3 region is CASRSGTMEYNEQFF. In DNA form, the CDR3 reads TGTGCCAGTCGCTCCGGGACTATGGAATACAATGAGCAGTTCTTC.

The V and J genes are TRBV11-2 and TRBJ1-2, with a possible D match to TRBD1 (6 bases). Trimming removed 1 base at V and 6 bases at J, with 15 bases between. Germline V gene lookup returns CDR1 SGHAT and CDR2 FQNNGV. This CDR3 spans 15 amino acids. DNA for the CDR3: TGTGCCAGCAGCTTAGGTTACAGGGAAATGGATGGCTACACCTTC. As protein: CASSLGYREMDGYTF.

The chain is built from TRBV6-5 and TRBJ2-1; 10 bases map to TRBD2. Looked up from germline, CDR1 is MNHEY and CDR2 is SVGAGI. This CDR3 has 15 residues. The V and J ends lost 7 bases and 7 bases, in that order; junction bases with no gene match: 10. DNA of the CDR3: TGTGCCAGCACCGAAGGAGCGGGGGGGCCGAATGAGCAGTTCTTC. It translates to CASTEGAGGPNEQFF.

The chain has TRBV10-3 and TRBJ2-7; 11 positions match TRBD1. The CDR3 spans 15 residues. V lost 6 bases and J lost 2; bases outside the gene matches: 6. Germline CDR1 and CDR2: ENHRY and SYGVKD. The CDR3, as DNA: TGTGCCATCAGAGACGAGGGACAGGGGGCCTACGAGCAGTACTTC. Translating gives CAIRDEGQGAYEQYF.